The 27 T cell receptor beta chains in this list originate from one sample, sequenced in a study of cytomegalovirus exposure and HLA in healthy donors. Data came from immunoSEQ multiplex PCR; TCRdb stores just in-frame clones and leaves some out. Here the sample spans around 240,000 clones, around 89% being singletons. The source material was PBMCs. The source is a woman between 18 and 29 years old in good health and CMV-seronegative.

Here the CDR3 reads CASSPPTHRGSSYNSPLHF. CDR3 nucleotides: TGCGCCAGCAGCCCCCCAACACACAGGGGGAGCTCCTATAATTCACCCCTCCACTTT. The rearrangement joins TRBV5-1 to TRBJ1-6; 8 positions match TRBD1. The CDR3 length is 19 residues. V shed 4 bases and J 0 bases; nucleotides not matched to a gene: 12. Germline V gives CDR1 SGHRS, CDR2 YFSETQ.

The V call is TRBV4-1, the J call TRBJ2-7, with 8 bases aligning to TRBD2. The CDR3 loop spans 14 amino acids. The J segment lost 2 bases and the V segment lost 1 base, leaving 1 base of the junction unmatched. CDR1 is MGHRA and CDR2 is YSYEKL in the germline V gene. The CDR3 reads CASSQAGGAYEQYF. Written as DNA, the CDR3 is TGCGCCAGCAGCCAAGCGGGGGGGGCCTACGAGCAGTACTTC.

This chain connects TRBV28 to TRBJ1-5; no clear D. The ends were cut back, 4 bases at V and 0 bases at J, with 10 bases in the middle. This CDR3 region has 15 residues. Germline assignment: CDR1 MDHEN and CDR2 SYDVKM. For the CDR3, the DNA is TGTGCCAGCAGTTCCCTCACGGGTAGCAATCAGCCCCAGCATTTT. It codes for CASSSLTGSNQPQHF.

This chain joins TRBV9 and TRBJ1-1; a possible D gene is TRBD1 (5 bases). CDR3 length: 13 residues. The ends were cut back, 6 bases at V and 1 base at J, with 10 bases in the middle. Looked up from germline, CDR1 is SGDLS and CDR2 is YYNGEE. This chain's CDR3 is CASTNRPNTEAFF. The DNA for the CDR3 is TGTGCCAGCACTAACAGGCCGAACACTGAAGCTTTCTTT.

The chain has TRBV6-1 and TRBJ2-1, with 7 bases matching TRBD2. Germline V CDR1 and CDR2: MNHNS, SASEGT. This CDR3 has 16 residues. V shed 1 base and J 2 bases; nucleotides not matched to a gene: 5. CDR3 nucleotide sequence: TGTGCCAGCAGTGAAGGGGAGGGAGTCCCCTACAATGAGCAGTTCTTC. Translated: CASSEGEGVPYNEQFF.

The CDR3 reads CASSQTSGWETQYF. DNA for the CDR3: TGCGCCAGCAGCCAAACTTCCGGGTGGGAGACCCAGTACTTC. This chain links TRBV4-1 with TRBJ2-5; D is uncertain. Germline loops: CDR1 MGHRA, CDR2 YSYEKL. The CDR3 totals 14 residues. The germline V and J ends were trimmed by 2 bases and 5 bases, with 12 bases remaining between them.

This chain links TRBV7-6 with TRBJ2-5; TRBD2 matches at 12 bases. Germline CDR1 reads SGHVS; CDR2 reads FNYEAQ. V lost 0 bases and J lost 3; bases outside the gene matches: 8. The CDR3 is made up of 18 amino acids. CDR3 amino acids: CASSLALAGGPFKETQYF. The CDR3 DNA is TGTGCCAGCAGCTTAGCGCTAGCGGGGGGGCCTTTTAAAGAGACCCAGTACTTC.

The chain uses TRBV7-2 and TRBJ1-1; maybe TRBD1 (6 bases). Trimming took 6 bases from V and 2 from J, leaving 13 bases between them. Germline V lookup: CDR1 SGHTA, CDR2 FQGNSA. The CDR3 is 14 residues long. Here the CDR3 DNA reads TGTGCCAGCAGTTTCCGGGACATAAACACTGAAGCTTTCTTT. This sequence encodes CASSFRDINTEAFF.

V is TRBV29-1 and J is TRBJ2-4; a possible D gene is TRBD2 (6 bases). The CDR3 covers 14 residues. Trimming shortened V by 6 bases and J by 9 bases, and 21 bases separated the two germline ends. The germline V gene encodes CDR1 SQVTM and CDR2 ANQGSEA. CDR3 coding DNA: TGCAGCGTCCAGCGTGCTGGCGGGATTGGCATTCAGTACTTC. It translates to CSVQRAGGIGIQYF.

This rearrangement joins TRBV6-5 to TRBJ1-1; D is unresolved. There are 15 residues in the CDR3. The germline V gene encodes CDR1 MNHEY and CDR2 SVGAGI. V was cut by 6 bases and J by 0 bases, with 14 bases left in between. The CDR3 is CASSPLTTVNTEAFF. CDR3 nucleotides: TGTGCCAGCAGCCCCCTGACAACAGTGAACACTGAAGCTTTCTTT.

This chain joins TRBV6-1 and TRBJ1-1, with TRBD1 as a possible D gene (5 bases). The V gene's germline CDR1 is MNHNS and CDR2 SASEGT. This CDR3 region has 12 residues. Deletions cut 5 bases from V and 7 bases from J, with 11 bases between. The CDR3 nucleotides read TGTGCCAGCAGTTGGGGGGGTAGTGAAGCTTTCTTT. Its translation is CASSWGGSEAFF.

V gene TRBV21-1 combines with J gene TRBJ1-5. TRBV21-1 represents a pseudogene. This CDR3 spans 16 amino acids. The DNA for the CDR3 is TGTGCCAGCAGCAAAACCGCGGGGCCCCGCAATCAGCCCCAGCATTTT. Translated: CASSKTAGPRNQPQHF.

On this clone itself: This CDR3 is also generated by other DNA sequences in the sample. This sequence joins TRBV5-1 and TRBJ1-2; maybe TRBD1 (5 bases). This CDR3 comprises 14 residues. Trimming cost V 0 bases and J 3 bases, with 9 bases left between them. The V gene's germline CDR1 is SGHRS and CDR2 YFSETQ. The CDR3 region has the DNA TGCGCCAGCAGCTTGGGGGTAGGGGACTATGGCTACACCTTC. It encodes CASSLGVGDYGYTF.

This chain uses TRBV6-5 with TRBJ1-1; D is undetermined. CDR1 is MNHEY, CDR2 SVGAGI, per germline. Trimming pared 9 bases from V and 8 bases from J, leaving 22 bases between. This CDR3 has 14 residues. The CDR3 DNA sequence: TGTGCCAGTGCCAACACGGCAGAGGCCTTAGAAGCTTTCTTT. Translation: CASANTAEALEAFF.

CDR3 nucleotides: TGTGCCAGCAGCTTAGATGGGGGGGGCAGTCAGCAGTACTTC. Amino acid sequence: CASSLDGGGSQQYF. This chain uses TRBV11-2 with TRBJ2-7; a possible D gene is TRBD2 (7 bases). Per the germline V gene, CDR1 is SGHAT and CDR2 is FQNNGV. V gave up 0 bases and J gave up 8 bases, with 14 bases separating them. The length of the CDR3 is 14 residues.

The chain links TRBV28 to TRBJ2-5; a possible D gene is TRBD1 (6 bases). The CDR3 contains 15 residues. The germline V and J ends were trimmed by 6 bases and 1 base, with 15 bases remaining between them. In germline, CDR1 is MDHEN, CDR2 SYDVKM. The CDR3 loop reads CASSNPTGIQETQYF. The CDR3 DNA sequence: TGTGCCAGCAGCAACCCGACAGGTATCCAAGAGACCCAGTACTTC.

This rearrangement joins TRBV7-2 to TRBJ1-1, with D possibly being TRBD1 (5 bases). This CDR3 spans 16 amino acids. In germline, CDR1 is SGHTA, CDR2 FQGNSA. Trimming removed 2 bases from V and 0 bases from J, with 13 bases in between. The CDR3 DNA sequence: TGTGCCAGCAGCTTACTAGCGGGGCGGGTGAACACTGAAGCTTTCTTT. This gives the protein CASSLLAGRVNTEAFF.

The chain is built from TRBV4-2 and TRBJ1-6, with D uncertain. There are 16 residues in the CDR3. Trimming took off 0 bases at V and 5 bases at J, with 11 bases between the two ends. The V gene's germline CDR1 is LGHNA and CDR2 YNFKEQ. CDR3 DNA sequence: TGTGCCAGCAGCCAAGACAGTCCCGGGAATAATTCACCCCTCCACTTT. This codes for CASSQDSPGNNSPLHF.

The J gene is TRBJ1-4, the V gene TRBV7-4, with D perhaps TRBD1 (5 bases). The CDR3 loop spans 16 amino acids. The germline V and J ends were trimmed by 0 bases and 4 bases, with 12 bases remaining between them. From germline, CDR1 is SGHVT and CDR2 SQSDAQ. CDR3 sequence (DNA): TGTGCCAGCAGCTTAGCGGCAGGGTGTCATAATGAAAAACTGTTTTTT. Encoded protein: CASSLAAGCHNEKLFF.

The chain employs TRBV30 and TRBJ2-1; 8 bases agree with TRBD2. Losses at the gene ends were 2 bases for V and 7 bases for J; bases not matched to a gene: 7. CDR1 is GTSNPN, CDR2 SVGIG, per germline (reference sequence). The CDR3 length is 14 residues. CDR3 sequence (DNA): TGTGCCTGGAGTCTAGGACTAGCTAGTAATGAGCAGTTCTTC. Protein product: CAWSLGLASNEQFF.

This sequence joins TRBV15 and TRBJ2-5; a possible D gene is TRBD2 (6 bases). Germline V gene sequence: CDR1 LNHNV, CDR2 YYDKDF (reference sequence). This CDR3 region has 15 residues. Trimming pared 0 bases from V and 5 bases from J, leaving 13 bases between. As DNA, the CDR3 is TGTGCCACCAGCAGAGATCGGGGGAGAGGGGAGACCCAGTACTTC. This gives the protein CATSRDRGRGETQYF.

The chain joins TRBV25-1 to TRBJ2-7; 7 bases match TRBD1. Trimming took 6 bases from V and 1 from J; bases not matched to a gene: 6. From germline, CDR1 is MGHDK and CDR2 SYGVNS. The CDR3 length is 14 residues. Here the CDR3 reads CASRDPGQSYEQYF. The CDR3 DNA sequence: TGTGCCAGCAGGGACCCGGGACAGTCCTACGAGCAGTACTTC.

The sample holds one count of this clone. The rearrangement joins TRBV7-9 to TRBJ1-2, with unresolved D. Germline V gene lookup returns CDR1 SEHNR and CDR2 FQNEAQ (reference sequence). The CDR3 loop spans 12 amino acids. V was pared by 5 bases and J by 2 bases, with 6 bases between. For the CDR3, the DNA is TGTGCCAGCAGCCGAGAAAACTATGGCTACACCTTC. This gives the protein CASSRENYGYTF.

The rearrangement joins TRBV5-1 to TRBJ1-2; the D is unclear. The CDR3 is 18 residues long. V was clipped by 1 base and J by 0 bases, with 19 bases between them. Germline V gene sequence: CDR1 SGHRS, CDR2 YFSETQ. This CDR3 reads CASSLYRSNHVSNYGYTF. The CDR3 region has the DNA TGCGCCAGCAGCTTGTATCGCAGTAACCACGTCTCTAACTATGGCTACACCTTC.

The DNA of the CDR3 is TGTGCCAGGATAGCGGGGGTCACAGATACGCAGTATTTT. Translated: CARIAGVTDTQYF. The V gene is TRBV19, the J gene TRBJ2-3, with TRBD2 matching over 9 bases. The V and J ends lost 9 bases and 2 bases, in that order; junction bases with no gene match: 3. CDR1 and CDR2 (germline): LNHDA, SQIVND (reference sequence). The length of the CDR3 is 13 residues. The variable domain in full, completed from reference TRBV19 and TRBJ2-3, reads DGGITQSPKYLFRKEGQNVTLSCEQNLNHDAMYWYRQDPGQGLRLIYYSQIVNDFQKGDIAEGYSVSREKKESFPLTVTSAQKNPTAFYLCARIAGVTDTQYFGPGTRLTVL.

This clone was picked up one time. V usage is TRBV28 and J usage is TRBJ2-1; 8 bases fit TRBD2. The germline V gene has CDR1 MDHEN and CDR2 SYDVKM. V shed 7 bases, J shed 3 bases, and the junction held 5 bases outside the gene matches. The CDR3 covers 14 residues. The CDR3 loop is CASTPGGGYNEQFF. CDR3 bases: TGTGCCAGCACCCCCGGGGGGGGCTACAATGAGCAGTTCTTC.

The gene calls are TRBV4-2 and TRBJ1-1, with D possibly matching TRBD1 (6 bases). The germline V gene has CDR1 LGHNA and CDR2 YNFKEQ. The CDR3 is 17 amino acids. V lost 0 bases to trimming and J lost 4 bases, with 18 bases between them. CDR3 nucleotides: TGTGCCAGCAGCCAAGATCAACAGGGAGACCCTGGCACTGAAGCTTTCTTT. Residues: CASSQDQQGDPGTEAFF.